These 7 T cell receptor beta chains share one sample of origin, sequenced in a study of identical twins. In TCRdb, the 5' RACE reads were re-called with MiXCR into one record per CDR3 protein. The sample records about 1.7 million distinct CDR3 sequences, under 35% being singletons. The sequenced sample consisted of cord blood. Every receptor here comes from a newborn girl in good health.

The rearrangement uses TRBV20-1 and TRBJ2-4; 10 nucleotides align to TRBD2. Losses at the gene ends were 3 bases for V and 8 bases for J; bases not matched to a gene: 13. The CDR3 totals 16 residues. CDR1 and CDR2 from the germline V gene are DFQATT and SNEGSKA (reference sequence). The CDR3 nucleotides are TGCAGTGCTAGTGGGGTAGCGGGAGGTCCGAGATACATTCAGTACTTC. Its translation is CSASGVAGGPRYIQYF.

This rearrangement joins TRBV11-2 to TRBJ2-1; a weak D match, TRBD1 (6 bases). CDR3 size: 15 residues. Germline-derived CDR1 and CDR2 are SGHAT and FQNNGV. The V gene lost 0 bases and the J gene lost 5 bases, with 11 bases spanning the gap. CDR3 loop: CASSLDQGFHNEQFF. Written as DNA, the CDR3 is TGTGCCAGCAGCTTAGACCAGGGGTTCCACAATGAGCAGTTCTTC. Full variable domain (outside the CDR3, taken from reference TRBV11-2 and TRBJ2-1): EAGVAQSPRYKIIEKRQSVAFWCNPISGHATLYWYQQILGQGPKLLIQFQNNGVVDDSQLPKDRFSAERLKGVDSTLKIQPAKLEDSAVYLCASSLDQGFHNEQFFGPGTRLTVL.

A few counts support this clonotype. This chain links TRBV5-5 with TRBJ2-2; no firm D call. CDR1 is SGHKS, CDR2 YYEKEE, per germline (reference sequence). This CDR3 region has 14 residues. Trimming left V 3 bases short and J 1 base short, with 7 bases between. CDR3 sequence reads: CASSWAENTGELFF. As DNA, the CDR3 is TGTGCCAGCAGCTGGGCTGAGAACACCGGGGAGCTGTTTTTT.

The chain has TRBV20-1 and TRBJ2-7; D may be TRBD1 (6 bases). Germline values: CDR1 DFQATT, CDR2 SNEGSKA (reference sequence). This CDR3 region has 13 residues. Trimming pared 5 bases from V and 2 bases from J, leaving 13 bases between. The CDR3 loop reads CSAQQGSPYEQYF. The CDR3 nucleotides read TGCAGTGCTCAACAGGGTTCCCCCTACGAGCAGTACTTC.

The rearrangement joins TRBV27 to TRBJ2-3; D assignment may be TRBD1 or TRBD2 (6 bases each). Germline values: CDR1 MNHEY, CDR2 SMNVEV (reference sequence). CDR3 size: 18 residues. The ends were cut back, 2 bases at V and 0 bases at J, with 18 bases in the middle. The DNA for the CDR3 is TGTGCCAGCAGTTTAGCACGATTAGGGGGGCCTAGCACAGATACGCAGTATTTT. Translation gives CASSLARLGGPSTDTQYF.

The gene calls are TRBV5-1 and TRBJ1-1; D gene uncertain. Germline loops: CDR1 SGHRS, CDR2 YFSETQ. This CDR3 region has 14 residues. V lost 2 bases and J 4 bases, leaving 12 bases between the germline ends. CDR3 nucleotide sequence: TGCGCCAGCAGCTTTATCTTGGGTTTCACTGAAGCTTTCTTT. This gives the protein CASSFILGFTEAFF.

This clonotype was seen more than once but under ten times. This chain joins TRBV24-1 and TRBJ1-5; D call uncertain. The CDR3 totals 12 residues. Trimming pared 5 bases from V and 5 bases from J, leaving 6 bases between. The germline V gene has CDR1 KGHDR and CDR2 SFDVKD. Here the CDR3 DNA reads TGTGCCACCAGTGTGCCGTATCAGCCCCAGCATTTT. Its translation: CATSVPYQPQHF.